These T cell receptor beta chains were read from a single sample in a study of T cells in Graves' hyperthyroidism and ophthalmopathy. TCRdb re-called the multiplex PCR reads with MiXCR, one entry per CDR3 protein. Among roughly 300,000 distinct CDR3 sequences, roughly 21% were seen once, and the ten largest hold under 55%. Sequencing used blood. The receptors come from a woman aged 45-59 years with Graves' hyperthyroidism. The CDR3 runs from the conserved cysteine through the conserved F or W. The D gene is left open where the match is weak. The size field is filled for only some rows; it gives once, few, many or a size class.

TRBV6-1	NA	TRBJ2-5	few	TGTGCCAGCAGGGGTCCTCTTTGGGAGACCCAGTACTTC	CASRGPLWETQYF
TRBV29-1	NA	TRBJ2-1	NA	TGCAGCGTTGGGGGGGTTCACCAGTTCTTC	CSVGGVHQFF
TRBV7-2	NA	TRBJ2-1	many	TGTGCCAGCAGACGCCTGGGCAATGAGCAGTTCTTC	CASRRLGNEQFF
TRBV12-5	NA	TRBJ1-2	NA	TGTGCTAGTGGCTCAGTTACAGGGCATGCCTATGGCTACACCTTC	CASGSVTGHAYGYTF
TRBV12-5	NA	TRBJ1-5	many	TGTGCTAGTGGTTTGGTACCTATCGGCAATCAGCCCCAGCATTTT	CASGLVPIGNQPQHF
TRBV2	TRBD2	TRBJ2-1	many	TGTGCCAGCAGTGATCCCCTAGCGGGAGGGCCTGAGCAGTTCTTC	CASSDPLAGGPEQFF
TRBV5-1	NA	TRBJ2-1	many	TGCGCCAGCAGCTTGGGAGACACTCACAATGAGCAGTTCTTC	CASSLGDTHNEQFF
TRBV7-7	TRBD1	TRBJ2-1	many	TGTGCTAGCAGCCGGGACAGGGGGCATGAGCAGTTCTTC	CASSRDRGHEQFF
TRBV5-1	NA	TRBJ1-1	many	TGCGCCAGCAGGCGGGACTTATCGTCCGGGGAAGCTTTCTTT	CASRRDLSSGEAFF
TRBV19	NA	TRBJ2-2	few	TGTGCCAGTAGTTCCAACCGGGTCCTTAACACCGGGGAGCTGTTTTTT	CASSSNRVLNTGELFF